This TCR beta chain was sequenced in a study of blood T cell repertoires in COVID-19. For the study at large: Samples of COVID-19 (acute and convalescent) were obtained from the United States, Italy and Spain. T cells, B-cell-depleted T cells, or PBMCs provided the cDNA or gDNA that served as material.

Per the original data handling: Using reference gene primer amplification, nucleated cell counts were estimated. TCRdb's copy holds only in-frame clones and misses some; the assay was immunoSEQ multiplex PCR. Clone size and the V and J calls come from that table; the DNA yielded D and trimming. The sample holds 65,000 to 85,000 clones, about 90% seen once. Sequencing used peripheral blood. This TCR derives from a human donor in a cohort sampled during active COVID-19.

The CDR3 coding sequence is TGTGCCAGCAGTCAGTCTAGGGGACTAAGGGAGACCCAGTACTTC. Translation: CASSQSRGLRETQYF. The rearrangement joins TRBV6-2 or TRBV6-3 to TRBJ2-5; TRBD2 agrees at 7 bases. Germline V gene sequence: CDR1 MNHEY, CDR2 SVGEGT. V gave up 5 bases and J gave up 5 bases; unmatched junction bases: 11. The CDR3 contains 15 residues.